This entry lists 5 T cell receptor beta chains sequenced from one sample in a study of shared clonotypes between healthy human individuals. Using immunoSEQ multiplex PCR, the repertoire was profiled, and TCRdb retains in-frame clones only, with some absent. The sample has approximately 400,000 clones, approximately 97% seen once. The sample consisted of memory CD8+ T cells sorted from blood. Regarding subset: CD45RO+ cells pooled with CCR7-negative TemRA cells. These receptors all come from a man in his thirties or forties in good health.

The chain recombines TRBV7-2 with TRBJ2-1; 7 bases are shared with TRBD1. CDR1 and CDR2 (germline): SGHTA, FQGNSA. The length of the CDR3 is 15 residues. V shed 3 bases, J shed 2 bases, and the junction held 4 bases outside the gene matches. For the CDR3, the DNA is TGTGCCAGCAGCTTCACTGGGACAGCCTACAATGAGCAGTTCTTC. Translated: CASSFTGTAYNEQFF.

The chain is built from TRBV27 and TRBJ2-2, with 13 bases identical to TRBD2. With V trimmed by 3 bases and J by 4 bases, 2 bases remained unmatched. Germline V gene data show CDR1 as MNHEY and CDR2 as SMNVEV (reference sequence). CDR3 length equals 16 residues. CDR3 sequence (DNA): TGTGCCAGCAGTTTTTGGACTAGCGGGAGCACCGGGGAGCTGTTTTTT. This translates into CASSFWTSGSTGELFF.

The rearrangement links TRBV6-5 to TRBJ2-7; D uncertain. The V end was cut by 5 bases, the J end by 3 bases, with 11 bases between. The length of the CDR3 is 13 residues. Germline V gene data show CDR1 as MNHEY and CDR2 as SVGAGI. In DNA, the CDR3 is TGTGCCAGCAGTACCGGGCCTAGCTACGAGCAGTACTTC. It yields the protein CASSTGPSYEQYF.

The rearrangement joins TRBV9 to TRBJ1-3, with D uncertain. This CDR3 has 15 amino acids. Per the germline V gene, CDR1 is SGDLS and CDR2 is YYNGEE. The V gene lost 0 bases and the J gene lost 0 bases, with 7 bases spanning the gap. In DNA, the CDR3 is TGTGCCAGCAGCGTAGAAGGAGTCTCTGGAAACACCATATATTTT. This sequence encodes CASSVEGVSGNTIYF.

This chain connects TRBV7-9 to TRBJ1-5; maybe TRBD1 (5 bases). The germline V gene encodes CDR1 SEHNR and CDR2 FQNEAQ (reference sequence). V was pared by 1 base and J by 6 bases, with 10 bases between. CDR3 length: 14 amino acids. The CDR3 protein is CASSLGQFFQPQHF. CDR3 sequence (DNA): TGTGCCAGCAGCTTAGGACAGTTTTTTCAGCCCCAGCATTTT.